Listed below are T cell receptor beta chains from one sample, sequenced in a study of T cell responses to AZD1222 COVID-19 vaccine. Produced via immunoSEQ multiplex PCR; TCRdb's table is partial and in-frame only. This sample carries 150,000 or so clones, roughly 94% of them seen once, and the ten largest clones take approximately 2%. Sequenced here: peripheral blood, sampled on day 0 of AZD1222 vaccination. Receptor source: an adult in good health. Each CDR3 is given with its conserved first and last residue. The D gene is left open where the match is weak. Clone size is shown for a subset of rows, as once, few, many or a class of expanded clone.

J gene	D gene	clone size	V gene	CDR3 protein	CDR3 DNA
TRBJ2-1	TRBD2	NA	TRBV7-9	CASSPLAGGLGEQFF	TGTGCCAGCAGCCCTCTAGCGGGGGGGCTTGGTGAGCAGTTCTTC
TRBJ1-2	NA	NA	TRBV6-5	CASSYGGYYGYTF	TGTGCCAGCAGTTACGGTGGCTACTATGGCTACACCTTC
TRBJ1-2	NA	once	TRBV5-8	CASSSSLRGEGYGYTF	TGTGCCAGCAGCTCCAGCCTCAGGGGAGAAGGCTATGGCTACACCTTC
TRBJ1-6	NA	once	TRBV15	CATSRDQAAPYSPLHF	TGTGCCACCAGCAGAGATCAGGCGGCGCCCTATTCACCCCTCCACTTT
TRBJ1-5	NA	NA	TRBV7-3	CASSLSGNQPQHF	TGTGCCAGCAGCTTAAGTGGCAATCAGCCCCAGCATTTT
TRBJ2-7	NA	NA	TRBV2	CASSESAGGSYEQYF	TGTGCCAGCAGTGAGTCGGCAGGGGGGTCCTACGAGCAGTACTTC
TRBJ2-7	NA	NA	TRBV10-3	CAISSLDRHTYEQYF	TGTGCCATCAGCTCCTTAGACAGGCATACCTACGAGCAGTACTTC
TRBJ1-3	NA	once	TRBV6-5	CASSRTGGSGNTIYF	TGTGCCAGCAGTCGCACGGGCGGCTCTGGAAACACCATATATTTT
TRBJ1-6	TRBD1	NA	TRBV9	CASSATGRLSSYNSPLHF	TGTGCCAGCAGCGCGACAGGGAGGTTGAGCTCCTATAATTCACCCCTCCACTTT
TRBJ2-1	TRBD2	NA	TRBV19	CASSIPSGGAVGNEQFF	TGTGCCAGTAGTATTCCTAGCGGGGGGGCGGTTGGCAATGAGCAGTTCTTC
TRBJ2-5	TRBD2	NA	TRBV6-2/TRBV6-3	CASSLGLAGLKTQYF	TGTGCCAGCAGCTTGGGACTAGCGGGGTTAAAGACCCAGTACTTC
TRBJ1-6	NA	NA	TRBV5-8	CASSLGPFYNSPLHF	TGTGCCAGCAGCTTGGGACCCTTCTATAATTCACCCCTCCACTTT
TRBJ2-1	NA	NA	TRBV21-1	CASSKTSANEQFF	TGTGCCAGCAGCAAAACTAGCGCCAATGAGCAGTTCTTC
TRBJ1-2	TRBD1	NA	TRBV4-2	CASSTGGDSPGYTF	TGTGCCAGCAGCACAGGGGGCGATTCTCCTGGCTACACCTTC
TRBJ2-1	NA	NA	TRBV11-1	CASSLRTVQNNEQFF	TGTGCCAGCAGCTTACGGACGGTACAAAACAATGAGCAGTTCTTC
TRBJ1-2	NA	once	TRBV9	CASSVAPTSDDTF	TGTGCCAGCAGCGTAGCTCCGACTTCGGATGACACCTTC
TRBJ2-4	TRBD1	NA	TRBV6-5	CASSRDRDKNIQYF	TGTGCCAGCAGTAGGGACAGGGACAAAAACATTCAGTACTTC
TRBJ1-1	NA	NA	TRBV12-5	CASGLNTEAFF	TGTGCTAGTGGCCTAAACACTGAAGCTTTCTTT
TRBJ2-1	TRBD2	NA	TRBV24-1	CATSDGTSGVAYNEQFF	TGTGCCACCAGTGATGGGACTAGCGGGGTGGCCTACAATGAGCAGTTCTTC
TRBJ2-3	TRBD2	once	TRBV3-1/TRBV3-2	CASARGVRGGRGDTQYF	TGTGCCAGCGCCAGAGGTGTTCGGGGGGGCCGTGGAGATACGCAGTATTTT
TRBJ1-6	NA	NA	TRBV25-1	CASSEFIGPSPLHF	TGTGCCAGCAGTGAATTCATAGGACCTTCACCCCTCCACTTT
TRBJ2-1	TRBD1	NA	TRBV5-1	CASSSGQEDNEQFF	TGCGCCAGCAGCTCGGGACAGGAGGACAATGAGCAGTTCTTC
TRBJ1-5	TRBD1	NA	TRBV9	CASSPGTGGQPQHF	TGTGCCAGCAGCCCCGGGACAGGGGGCCAGCCCCAGCATTTT
TRBJ2-7	NA	NA	TRBV7-8	CASSSIGGGQLGYEQYF	TGTGCCAGCAGCTCGATTGGGGGGGGACAACTTGGTTACGAGCAGTACTTC
TRBJ2-1	NA	NA	TRBV11-2	CASSYSWEDEQFF	TGTGCCAGCAGCTACTCCTGGGAGGATGAGCAGTTCTTC
TRBJ1-1	TRBD1	NA	TRBV7-6	CASSSGTGQGAFF	TGTGCCAGCAGTTCCGGGACAGGGCAGGGTGCTTTCTTT
TRBJ1-1	NA	NA	TRBV6-2/TRBV6-3	CASSPFPGRVTEAFF	TGTGCCAGCAGTCCGTTTCCGGGCCGGGTCACTGAAGCTTTCTTT
TRBJ1-2	TRBD1	NA	TRBV28	CASSEPGQGDYGYTF	TGTGCCAGCAGCGAACCGGGACAGGGGGACTATGGCTACACCTTC
TRBJ1-3	TRBD1	NA	TRBV4-1	CASSQVEPEVGQRTRGNTIYF	TGCGCCAGCAGCCAAGTGGAACCGGAGGTGGGACAGCGAACTCGCGGAAACACCATATATTTT
TRBJ1-2	NA	NA	TRBV7-2	CASSLGLNYGYTF	TGTGCCAGCAGCTTAGGACTGAACTATGGCTACACCTTC
TRBJ1-5	TRBD1	NA	TRBV7-6	CASSLEGAGQPQHF	TGTGCCAGCAGCTTAGAGGGGGCAGGTCAGCCCCAGCATTTT
TRBJ1-3	NA	NA	TRBV10-2	CASSESAGGNTIYF	TGCGCCAGCAGTGAGTCTGCAGGGGGAAACACCATATATTTT
TRBJ1-2	TRBD1	NA	TRBV6-4	CASSEGGTDGYTF	TGTGCCAGCAGTGAAGGGGGGACAGATGGCTACACCTTC
TRBJ1-3	NA	NA	TRBV19	CASSGQQYGNTIYF	TGTGCCAGTTCGGGACAACAGTACGGAAACACCATATATTTT
TRBJ2-5	NA	NA	TRBV14	CASSQGDTYQETQYF	TGTGCCAGCAGCCAAGGGGACACGTACCAAGAGACCCAGTACTTC
TRBJ1-3	NA	once	TRBV19	CASSGLAGNTIYF	TGTGCCAGTAGTGGGTTGGCTGGAAACACCATATATTTT
TRBJ1-5	NA	NA	TRBV18	CASSPSGLRTQPQHF	TGTGCCAGCTCACCGAGCGGATTGCGCACTCAGCCCCAGCATTTT
TRBJ1-2	NA	NA	TRBV11-3	CASSLEGGPSFNYGYTF	TGTGCCAGCAGCTTAGAGGGGGGGCCCTCTTTTAACTATGGCTACACCTTC
TRBJ2-1	TRBD2	NA	TRBV18	CASSPFSGGAGNEQFF	TGTGCCAGCTCACCATTTAGCGGGGGGGCCGGCAATGAGCAGTTCTTC
TRBJ2-5	NA	NA	TRBV7-2	CASSALLQETQYF	TGTGCCAGTAGCGCCTTACTCCAAGAGACCCAGTACTTC
TRBJ2-5	NA	NA	TRBV2	CASRPGPYF	TGTGCCAGCAGGCCGGGGCCGTACTTC
TRBJ2-7	TRBD1	NA	TRBV7-9	CASSLGGQGAEQYF	TGTGCCAGCAGCTTAGGGGGACAGGGGGCGGAGCAGTACTTC
TRBJ2-7	TRBD1	once	TRBV7-2	CASSFPAQGSYEQYF	TGTGCCAGCAGCTTCCCCGCACAGGGGTCCTACGAGCAGTACTTC
TRBJ2-2	NA	many	TRBV6-4	CASSEGAEAGELFF	TGTGCCAGCAGTGAGGGGGCCGAAGCCGGGGAGCTGTTTTTT
TRBJ1-6	NA	NA	TRBV15	CATSRDRQGSSPLHF	TGTGCCACCAGCAGAGATCGGCAGGGATCTTCACCCCTCCACTTT
TRBJ1-2	NA	NA	TRBV29-1	CSVLRGNYGYTF	TGCAGCGTGTTGCGGGGTAACTATGGCTACACCTTC